This T cell receptor (beta chain) was sequenced in a study of blood T cell repertoires in COVID-19. This clone was recorded only once. The CDR3 extends over 14 amino acids. V lost 5 bases and J 6 bases, leaving 14 bases between the germline ends. Germline loops: CDR1 LNHDA, CDR2 SQIVND (reference sequence). TCRdb's copy holds only in-frame clones and misses some; the assay was immunoSEQ multiplex PCR. Of 150,000 to 200,000 clones listed, around 80% are singletons. The V gene is TRBV19, the J gene TRBJ1-5; D gene unclear. The TCR sequence derives from a man in his forties who had recovered from COVID-19. The sample was PBMCs or T cells enriched from blood (not recorded which). CDR3 in amino acids: CASSPEGAGQPQHF. The CDR3, as DNA: TGTGCCAGTAGTCCAGAGGGTGCGGGTCAGCCCCAGCATTTT. Full variable domain (missing parts from reference TRBV19 and TRBJ1-5): DGGITQSPKYLFRKEGQNVTLSCEQNLNHDAMYWYRQDPGQGLRLIYYSQIVNDFQKGDIAEGYSVSREKKESFPLTVTSAQKNPTAFYLCASSPEGAGQPQHFGDGTRLSIL.